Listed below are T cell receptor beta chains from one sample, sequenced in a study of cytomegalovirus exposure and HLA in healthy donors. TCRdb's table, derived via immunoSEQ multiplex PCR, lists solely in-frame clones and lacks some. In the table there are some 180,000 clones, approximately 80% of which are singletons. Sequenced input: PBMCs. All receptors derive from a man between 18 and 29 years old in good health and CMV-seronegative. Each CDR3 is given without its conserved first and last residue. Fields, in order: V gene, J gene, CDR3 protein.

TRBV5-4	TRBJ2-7	ASSLGEGSYEQY
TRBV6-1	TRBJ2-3	ASGLAGELDTQY
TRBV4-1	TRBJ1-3	ASSQDAQGGGTIY
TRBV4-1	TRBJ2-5	ASSQATEETQY
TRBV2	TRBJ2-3	ASSRGDTQY
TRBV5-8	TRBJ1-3	ASSYAQGASGNTIY
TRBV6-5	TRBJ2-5	ASSYAGGRCGETQY
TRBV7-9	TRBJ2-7	ASSWGTGGYEQY
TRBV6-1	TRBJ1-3	ASRMGQLSGNTIY
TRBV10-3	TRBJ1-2	AIRGTGVNYGYT
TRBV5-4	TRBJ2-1	ASSSTSGDYNEQF
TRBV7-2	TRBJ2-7	ASSLPPGMIYEQY
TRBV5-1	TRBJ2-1	ASSLAGDLYNEQF
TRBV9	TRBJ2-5	ASSVGQRYQETQY
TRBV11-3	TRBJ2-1	ASSFRDSPYNEQF
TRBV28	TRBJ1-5	ASSLGGGGNQPQH
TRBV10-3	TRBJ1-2	AISGDRNYGYT
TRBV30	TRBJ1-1	AAGRMNTEAF
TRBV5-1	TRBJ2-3	ASSPGLAGAGDTQY
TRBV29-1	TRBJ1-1	SAHGRGTEAF
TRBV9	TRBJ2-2	ASSVANYNTGELF
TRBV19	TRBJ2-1	ASSIGTRGNEQF
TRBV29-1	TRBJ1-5	SVTAVGTDNQPQH
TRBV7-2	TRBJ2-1	ASNPLAGGRYGEQF
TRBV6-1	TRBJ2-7	ASTTGLGSYEQY
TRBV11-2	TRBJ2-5	ASSWGDRGEETQY
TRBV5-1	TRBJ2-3	ASSSSGRAMDTQY
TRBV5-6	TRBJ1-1	ASSPPATGRTEAF
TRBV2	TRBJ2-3	ASTRTLADTQY
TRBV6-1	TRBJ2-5	ASSARFSETQY
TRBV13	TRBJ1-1	ATGAGRSGHTEAF
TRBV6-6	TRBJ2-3	ASTRTSGGAGDTQY
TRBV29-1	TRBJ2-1	SVKGQNSYNEQF
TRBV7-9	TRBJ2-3	ASSVGSGLRSDTQY
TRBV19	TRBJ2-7	ASSPGTGVYEQY
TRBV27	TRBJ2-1	ASSLSGTSGYNEQF
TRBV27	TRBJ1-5	ASSWTGTAQPQH
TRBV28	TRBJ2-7	ASNPAGTFYEQY
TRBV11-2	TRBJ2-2	ASSQSHRGTGELF
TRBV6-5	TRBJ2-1	ASSYTTGSYNEQF
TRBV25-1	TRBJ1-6	ASKPGTVNSPLH
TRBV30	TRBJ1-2	AWSGQGVYYGYT
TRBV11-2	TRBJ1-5	ASSLAAPVNRGNQPQH
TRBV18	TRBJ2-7	ASSPSLAGVSYEQY
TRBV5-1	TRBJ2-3	ASSLETSGRVSTDTQY
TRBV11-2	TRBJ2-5	ASSRTGGQETQY
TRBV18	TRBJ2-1	ASSPLRNNEQF
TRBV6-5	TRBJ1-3	ASSQPGSSGNTIY